The clone carrying this TCR beta chain was recorded once. The protocol was immunoSEQ multiplex PCR, while the TCRdb copy is restricted to in-frame clones and leaves out a portion. This sample has 1.5 million to 2.5 million clones, with around 96% found just once. The data belong to a study of shared clonotypes between healthy human individuals. The CDR3 spans 11 residues. V was clipped by 7 bases and J by 7 bases, with 13 bases between them. Germline V CDR1 and CDR2: SQVTM, ANQGSEA. Cells designated naive CD8 were CD45RO-negative and were positively selected for CCR7, with terminally differentiated effector memory CD45RA+ cells excluded.

The chain joins TRBV29-1 to TRBJ2-5; D gene uncertain. The TCR sequence derives from a man younger than 30 in good health. Sequenced material: naive CD8+ T cells sorted from blood. This chain's CDR3 is CSGEGMGTQYF. The DNA for the CDR3 is TGCAGCGGGGAAGGGATGGGGACCCAGTACTTC.